These T cell receptor beta chains were read from a single sample in a study of shared clonotypes between healthy human individuals. The assay was immunoSEQ multiplex PCR, and TCRdb's table has in-frame clones only and misses some. The data contain 2 million to 2.5 million clones, over 90% of them singletons. Sequenced: naive CD4+ T cells from PBMCs. These receptors came from a man aged 18 to 29 in good health. Some clones in this sample may be carry-over from other donors' samples. CDR3s leave out the opening cysteine and the closing phenylalanine or tryptophan. Fields, in order: V gene, J gene, CDR3 protein.

TRBV18	TRBJ2-1	ASSAAGDAEQF
TRBV5-1	TRBJ2-1	ASSSPTDTNEQF
TRBV5-1	TRBJ1-1	ASSLAGTGRTEAF
TRBV30	TRBJ1-1	AWSAQGASTEAF
TRBV11-1	TRBJ2-1	ASTRTGLSYNEQF
TRBV7-3	TRBJ2-6	ASSRSSGANVLT
TRBV5-1	TRBJ2-3	ASSPGQGMDTQY
TRBV7-2	TRBJ1-2	ASSLGGGRQISNYGYT
TRBV25-1	TRBJ2-1	ASSEGLAEYNEQF
TRBV7-9	TRBJ2-7	ASSNGGWVYEQY
TRBV5-4	TRBJ1-2	ASSLEPVGQRAWGYT
TRBV7-2	TRBJ1-1	ASSVVGSDPAF
TRBV18	TRBJ2-7	ASSPSRDPPEQY
TRBV7-3	TRBJ1-2	ASSTRTGDPYGYT
TRBV5-1	TRBJ1-1	ASSPGQGGPKAF
TRBV28	TRBJ2-5	ASTNQGQETQY
TRBV9	TRBJ2-7	ASSPLGGGSSYEQY
TRBV6-6	TRBJ2-3	ASSYYGGRVDTQY
TRBV7-2	TRBJ2-7	ASSFQGVGYEQY
TRBV19	TRBJ2-7	ASSQTGLLSYEQY
TRBV21-1	TRBJ2-2	ASSSEGGELF
TRBV4-1	TRBJ1-4	ASSPSGNSNEKLF
TRBV10-3	TRBJ1-5	AISDTTQTGGGQPQH
TRBV4-1	TRBJ2-3	ASSLEGGGGDTQY
TRBV9	TRBJ2-2	ASSVEGLGLAGELF
TRBV28	TRBJ2-1	ASSHRNEQF
TRBV18	TRBJ1-2	ASSPDRGFGYT
TRBV28	TRBJ2-3	ASSSGLAGTDTQY
TRBV30	TRBJ2-7	AWSELDEQY
TRBV4-2	TRBJ2-3	ASSQGTLSTDTQY
TRBV5-1	TRBJ2-1	ASSFYAGGVNEQF
TRBV7-2	TRBJ2-7	ASSLYGRTVSYEQY
TRBV29-1	TRBJ2-7	SARTAYEQY
TRBV11-2	TRBJ2-3	ASSGGLAGVSDTQY
TRBV2	TRBJ1-1	ASSGNEGTEAF
TRBV5-5	TRBJ2-7	ASRRASSSEQY
TRBV28	TRBJ1-2	ASTLDRFGGYT
TRBV7-8	TRBJ1-1	ASSFRGQTEAF
TRBV19	TRBJ1-1	ASRTGPWNTEAF
TRBV18	TRBJ1-2	ASSPGTDDSYT
TRBV7-3	TRBJ2-1	ASKRGGARGEQF
TRBV6-4	TRBJ2-1	ASSQVGLAGVNEQF